This paragraph reports one T cell receptor beta chain. Study processing details: Estimated nucleated cell counts came from reference gene primer amplification. Assay used: immunoSEQ multiplex PCR; TCRdb lists only in-frame clones, some missing. V, J and clone size reflect that table, while D and trimming were determined from the DNA. Of fewer than 95,000 clones listed, 70% to 90% are singletons. The data derive from a study of blood T cell repertoires in COVID-19. Whole-study context: The United States, Italy and Spain provided the acute and convalescent COVID-19 samples. T cells, B-cell-depleted T cells, or PBMCs provided the cDNA or gDNA that served as material.

The CDR3 runs 15 residues. The J segment lost 3 bases and the V segment lost 8 bases, leaving 9 bases of the junction unmatched. CDR1 and CDR2 (germline): LNHDA, SQIVND (reference sequence). The sample taken for sequencing was peripheral blood. This sequence joins TRBV19 and TRBJ1-2; 10 nucleotides line up with TRBD1. The clonotype originates from a man between 50 and 59 years old with acute or convalescent COVID-19. The CDR3 loop is CASQSRTGGDYGYTF. The DNA of the CDR3 is TGTGCCAGTCAATCACGGACAGGGGGGGACTATGGCTACACCTTC.